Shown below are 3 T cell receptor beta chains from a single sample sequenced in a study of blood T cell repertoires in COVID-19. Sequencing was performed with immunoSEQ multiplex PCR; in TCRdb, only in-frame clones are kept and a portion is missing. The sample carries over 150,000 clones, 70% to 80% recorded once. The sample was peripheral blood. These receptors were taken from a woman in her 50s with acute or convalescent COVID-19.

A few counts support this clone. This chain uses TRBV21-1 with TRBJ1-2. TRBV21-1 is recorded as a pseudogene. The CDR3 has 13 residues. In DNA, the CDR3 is TGTGCCAGCAAGCCCCTGTACCGCGAAGGCTACACCTTC. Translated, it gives CASKPLYREGYTF.

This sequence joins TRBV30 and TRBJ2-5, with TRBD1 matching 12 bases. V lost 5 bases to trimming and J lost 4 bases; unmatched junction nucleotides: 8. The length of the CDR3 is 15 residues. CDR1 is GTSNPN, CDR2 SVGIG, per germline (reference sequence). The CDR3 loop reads CAWGKGTGGRETQYF. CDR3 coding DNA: TGTGCCTGGGGAAAGGGGACAGGGGGCCGAGAGACCCAGTACTTC.

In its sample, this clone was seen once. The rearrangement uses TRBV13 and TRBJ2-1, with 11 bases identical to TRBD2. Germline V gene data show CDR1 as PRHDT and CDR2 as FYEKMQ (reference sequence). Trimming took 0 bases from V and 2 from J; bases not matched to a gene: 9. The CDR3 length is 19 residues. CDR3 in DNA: TGTGCCAGCAGCTTAGGACTAGCGGGAGTCTTAGGGACCTACAATGAGCAGTTCTTC. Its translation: CASSLGLAGVLGTYNEQFF. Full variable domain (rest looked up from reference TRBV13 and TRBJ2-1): AAGVIQSPRHLIKEKRETATLKCYPIPRHDTVYWYQQGPGQDPQFLISFYEKMQSDKGSIPDRFSAQQFSDYHSELNMSSLELGDSALYFCASSLGLAGVLGTYNEQFFGPGTRLTVL.